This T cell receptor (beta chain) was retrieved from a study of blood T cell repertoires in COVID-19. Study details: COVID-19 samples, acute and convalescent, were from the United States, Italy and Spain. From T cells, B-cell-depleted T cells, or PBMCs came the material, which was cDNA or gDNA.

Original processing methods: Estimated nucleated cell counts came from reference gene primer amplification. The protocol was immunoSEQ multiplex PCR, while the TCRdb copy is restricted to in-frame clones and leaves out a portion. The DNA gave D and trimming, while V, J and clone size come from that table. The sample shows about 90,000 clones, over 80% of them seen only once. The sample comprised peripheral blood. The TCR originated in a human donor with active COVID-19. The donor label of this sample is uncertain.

CDR3 residues: CASSYPGGIQYF. For the CDR3, the DNA is TGTGCCAGCAGTTATCCGGGGGGGATTCAGTACTTC. The rearrangement joins TRBV28 to TRBJ2-4; 8 bases are a match to TRBD2. CDR1 and CDR2 from the germline V gene are MDHEN and SYDVKM. This CDR3 has 12 residues. V lost 4 bases to trimming and J lost 10 bases; unmatched junction nucleotides: 3.